Listed below are T cell receptor beta chains from one sample, sequenced in a study of shared clonotypes between healthy human individuals. Method: immunoSEQ multiplex PCR; TCRdb's copy keeps in-frame clones and lacks some. Of just over 2,000,000 clones in the sample, 90% to 95% are singletons; the top ten hold 0.13%. The sequenced sample consisted of naive CD4+ T cells sorted from blood. These receptors originate from a man aged 18 to 30 in good health. The conserved cysteine and the conserved F or W are not part of the CDR3 here.

j_call	v_call	cdr3_aa
TRBJ2-3	TRBV11-2	ASSLDWQATDTQY
TRBJ1-1	TRBV7-2	ASSLEGGPTEAF
TRBJ1-1	TRBV2	ASSDGASEAF
TRBJ2-2	TRBV5-1	ASSLGSGLSNTGELF
TRBJ1-4	TRBV28	ASSSGQSNEKLF
TRBJ2-3	TRBV4-1	ASSHPWGADTQY
TRBJ2-4	TRBV27	ASSSGGQGRIQY
TRBJ1-5	TRBV9	ASSVGDSGNQPQH
TRBJ2-5	TRBV19	ASSIGPLRTQY
TRBJ1-1	TRBV5-1	ASSLAGQRDGTEAF
TRBJ1-3	TRBV5-6	ASSLVGSLSGNTIY
TRBJ1-2	TRBV28	ASTPRFDRRRYGYT
TRBJ2-3	TRBV9	ASGGYGWAQY
TRBJ2-7	TRBV28	ASSPPAYEQY